The entry below gives a single T cell receptor (beta chain) sequence along with its context. This entry belongs to a study of long-term antiretroviral therapy in people with HIV. The germline V gene encodes CDR1 SGHAT and CDR2 FQDESV (reference sequence). V shed 0 bases, J shed 1 base, and the junction held 0 bases outside the gene matches. CDR3 length: 15 residues. One or more pre-ART and two or more post-ART PBMC samples were available from each donor. In each sample, roughly 1-11 million cryopreserved PBMC were present before DNA extraction. Survey level was the resolution at which the v3.0 immunoSEQ assay ran. Sequencing used immunoSEQ multiplex PCR; TCRdb keeps in-frame clones, though not all of them. In the table there are more than 20,000 clones, approximately 86% of which are singletons.

This TCR was recovered from a man between 35 and 55 years old with HIV. The rearrangement joins TRBV11-1 to TRBJ2-5; 9 bases line up with TRBD2. This specimen consisted of unsorted PBMCs, obtained 2.3 to 2.5 years after starting antiretroviral therapy. CDR3 coding DNA: TGTGCCAGCAGCTTAGCTAGCGGGAGCCAAGAGACCCAGTACTTC. Translation: CASSLASGSQETQYF.